The T cell receptor (beta chain) under discussion was sequenced for a study of T cell responses to AZD1222 COVID-19 vaccine. Regarding the study as a whole: The study reported that nearly half of spike-specific TCRs target unmutated variant regions. Clonal diversity was possibly underestimated, and the donors were mostly white British, with more females. Sampling captured repertoires only after the peak T cell response.

Libraries were prepared by immunoSEQ multiplex PCR; TCRdb keeps only in-frame clonotypes and omits some of them. Altogether 35,000 to 50,000 clones are present, 80% being singletons, with the ten largest covering less than 25%. About this clone itself: The antigen remains undetermined.

The V and J ends lost 3 bases and 12 bases respectively, with 21 bases between them. The CDR3 has 14 residues. Germline CDR1 DFQATT, CDR2 SNEGSKA (reference sequence). The sequenced sample was peripheral blood, obtained 28 days after the second dose of the MenACWY control vaccine. The receptor comes from an adult who received the MenACWY meningococcal vaccine as a control. The J gene is TRBJ2-1, the V gene TRBV20-1; D is ambiguous. The CDR3 is CSASKILGVYGQFF. The CDR3, as DNA: TGCAGTGCTAGTAAGATCCTAGGCGTGTATGGGCAGTTCTTC.